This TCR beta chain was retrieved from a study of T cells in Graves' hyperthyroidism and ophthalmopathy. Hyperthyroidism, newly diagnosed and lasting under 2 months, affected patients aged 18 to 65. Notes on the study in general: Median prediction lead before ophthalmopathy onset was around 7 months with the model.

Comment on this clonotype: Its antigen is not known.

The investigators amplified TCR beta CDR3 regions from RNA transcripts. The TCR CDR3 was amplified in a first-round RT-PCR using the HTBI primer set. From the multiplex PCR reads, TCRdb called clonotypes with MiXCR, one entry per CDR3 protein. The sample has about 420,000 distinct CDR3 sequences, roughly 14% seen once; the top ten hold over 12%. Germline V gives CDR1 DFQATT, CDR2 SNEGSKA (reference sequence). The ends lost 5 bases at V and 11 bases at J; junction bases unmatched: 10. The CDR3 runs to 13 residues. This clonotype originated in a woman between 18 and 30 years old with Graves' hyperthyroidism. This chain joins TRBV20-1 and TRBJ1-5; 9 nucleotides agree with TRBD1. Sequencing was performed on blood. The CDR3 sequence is CSARTGARRAQHF. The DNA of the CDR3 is TGCAGTGCTCGGACAGGGGCTCGCCGGGCCCAGCATTTT.